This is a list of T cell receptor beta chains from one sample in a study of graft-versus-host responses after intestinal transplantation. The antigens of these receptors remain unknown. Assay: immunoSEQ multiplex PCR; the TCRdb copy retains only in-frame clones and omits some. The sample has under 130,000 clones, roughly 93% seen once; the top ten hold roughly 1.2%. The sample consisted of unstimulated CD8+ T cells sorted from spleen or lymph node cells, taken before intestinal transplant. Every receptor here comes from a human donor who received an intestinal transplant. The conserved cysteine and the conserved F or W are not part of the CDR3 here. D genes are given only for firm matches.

ASSSLRRDTQY	TRBV5-8	-	TRBJ2-3
ASSIGRGATDTQY	TRBV19	-	TRBJ2-3
ATLRGTVGAYEQY	TRBV2	TRBD1	TRBJ2-7
ASSLDRNLPTEAF	TRBV5-6	-	TRBJ1-1
ASSASGLGLETQY	TRBV2	TRBD2	TRBJ2-5
ASGAEEGQETQY	TRBV6-1	-	TRBJ2-5
ASSQVVRAANTEAF	TRBV4-1	-	TRBJ1-1
ASSFWGAASTDTQY	TRBV7-8	-	TRBJ2-3
ASSAYDRPSGASYEQY	TRBV9	-	TRBJ2-7
ASSRVQGPDEQY	TRBV4-1	-	TRBJ2-7
ASSLGGVGETQY	TRBV5-1	-	TRBJ2-5
SVDGGEQF	TRBV29-1	-	TRBJ2-1
ASSQLDGTEAF	TRBV4-1	-	TRBJ1-1
ASSLGGGASEQF	TRBV27	-	TRBJ2-1
ASSTGGANNEQF	TRBV6-5	TRBD2	TRBJ2-1
ASSSSLGVGTEAF	TRBV27	-	TRBJ1-1
ASSRTGGSGNTIY	TRBV6-1	TRBD1	TRBJ1-3
ASSLTSVYEQY	TRBV7-2	TRBD2	TRBJ2-7
ASSQEELSGNTIY	TRBV4-2	-	TRBJ1-3
ASSLTAASYEQY	TRBV5-5	-	TRBJ2-7
ASTRIGSSYNEQF	TRBV6-5	-	TRBJ2-1
ASSEMGQNGYT	TRBV6-1	TRBD1	TRBJ1-2
ASSLGAVQSNSPLH	TRBV5-1	-	TRBJ1-6
SGRLAGVARTDTQY	TRBV29-1	TRBD2	TRBJ2-3
ASSPLQGGTEAF	TRBV5-5	-	TRBJ1-1
ASSPWDRIYEQY	TRBV19	TRBD1	TRBJ2-7
ASSGLKFEGAEQF	TRBV27	-	TRBJ2-1